The 11 T cell receptor beta chains below were found in one sample sequenced in a study of vaccination and CD4 T cells after COVID-19. The treatment: approximately 11-day PBMC culture with coronavirus spike peptide pools or control peptides (ViraFEST assay). No antigen is known for these receptors. Sequencing of cultured CD4+ T cell DNA used the Oncomine TCR Beta short-read assay. TCRdb called the PCR reads again in MiXCR, with one record for every CDR3 protein. This table has roughly 15,000 distinct CDR3 sequences, about 60% appearing once. Sequencing input: CD4+ T cells from blood, cultured in vitro. The receptors stem from a human donor who had recovered from COVID-19.

The chain combines TRBV4-1 with TRBJ1-2, with 11 bases aligning to TRBD1. V lost 6 bases, J lost 7 bases, and 7 bases stayed unmatched. Germline V CDR1 and CDR2: MGHRA, YSYEKL. The CDR3 consists of 14 residues. CDR3 sequence reads: CASSHPGTGGGYTF. CDR3 sequence (DNA): TGCGCCAGCAGTCATCCAGGGACAGGGGGTGGCTACACCTTC.

The V and J genes are TRBV11-3 and TRBJ2-7; tentative D call: TRBD1 (7 bases). The V end was cut by 5 bases, the J end by 4 bases, with 12 bases between. The CDR3 runs to 13 residues. In germline, CDR1 is SGHNT, CDR2 YENEEA. CDR3: CASSPSGGYEQYF. DNA for the CDR3: TGTGCCAGCAGCCCCTCAGGGGGGTACGAGCAGTACTTC.

The V gene is TRBV12-3 or TRBV12-4, the J gene TRBJ2-1; 8 nucleotides line up with TRBD2. CDR3 length equals 15 residues. J was trimmed by 1 base and V by 5 bases; bases with no gene match: 4. The CDR3 DNA follows: TGTGCCAGCAGTATGAGCGGGAGTTCCTACAATGAGCAGTTCTTC. Its protein product is CASSMSGSSYNEQFF.

In this sample, this clonotype turned up a few times. The rearrangement joins TRBV6-1 to TRBJ2-7; D remains ambiguous. This CDR3 has 13 residues. The V end was cut by 6 bases, the J end by 7 bases, with 16 bases between. Germline CDR1 is MNHNS and CDR2 is SASEGT. CDR3 DNA sequence: TGTGCCAGCAGCATGACCGGTCTGAGGGAGCAGTACTTC. Protein sequence: CASSMTGLREQYF.

The V gene is TRBV7-9, the J gene TRBJ1-5; TRBD1 might be the D (6 bases). Trimming took 3 bases from V and 11 from J, leaving 14 bases between them. The CDR3 is made up of 13 amino acids. From germline, CDR1 is SEHNR and CDR2 FQNEAQ (reference sequence). This chain's CDR3 is CASSFRGAEAQHF. The CDR3 nucleotides are TGTGCCAGCAGCTTTCGGGGGGCAGAGGCCCAGCATTTT.

This clonotype appeared a few times. The rearrangement joins TRBV7-9 to TRBJ1-2, with D tentatively TRBD1 (6 bases). Looked up from germline, CDR1 is SEHNR and CDR2 is FQNEAQ (reference sequence). With 2 bases removed from V and 12 bases from J, the gap between germline ends came to 10 bases. CDR3 length: 11 residues. As DNA, the CDR3 is TGTGCCAGCAGCTTATCAGGGGCACACACCTTC. Translated, it gives CASSLSGAHTF.

This clonotype was counted a few times. The rearrangement uses TRBV19 and TRBJ1-2; 7 nucleotides align to TRBD1. J gave up 7 bases and V 6 bases, and 8 bases lay outside the gene matches. Germline values: CDR1 LNHDA, CDR2 SQIVND (reference sequence). This CDR3 has 13 residues. This CDR3 reads CASRETGWFGYTF. In nucleotides, the CDR3 is TGTGCCAGTAGGGAGACAGGGTGGTTTGGCTACACCTTC.

The chain is built from TRBV7-3 and TRBJ2-2; D is ambiguous. Germline V gene sequence: CDR1 SGHTA, CDR2 FQGTGA. The CDR3 extends over 13 amino acids. Trimming shortened V by 2 bases and J by 5 bases, and 6 bases separated the two germline ends. The CDR3 spells CASSLSGTGELFF. The CDR3 DNA sequence: TGTGCCAGCAGCTTATCCGGGACCGGGGAGCTGTTTTTT. The complete variable domain, with remaining parts taken from reference TRBV7-3 and TRBJ2-2, reads GAGVSQTPSNKVTEKGKYVELRCDPISGHTALYWYRQSLGQGPEFLIYFQGTGAADDSGLPNDRFFAVRPEGSVSTLKIQRTERGDSAVYLCASSLSGTGELFFGEGSRLTVL.

V gene TRBV9 combines with J gene TRBJ1-1; D not certain. Germline CDR1 is SGDLS and CDR2 is YYNGEE. CDR3 length equals 17 residues. Trimming cost V 0 bases and J 5 bases, with 20 bases left between them. CDR3 residues: CASSVAGFGDDRTEAFF. The CDR3 DNA reads TGTGCCAGCAGCGTAGCCGGGTTCGGGGATGATAGGACTGAAGCTTTCTTT.

This chain connects TRBV12-3 or TRBV12-4 to TRBJ1-1; a possible D gene is TRBD1 (5 bases). The CDR3 runs to 13 residues. V was pared by 2 bases and J by 6 bases, with 10 bases between. The CDR3 region is CASSLMGEAEAFF. In nucleotides, the CDR3 is TGTGCCAGCAGTTTAATGGGGGAGGCTGAAGCTTTCTTT.

The V and J genes are TRBV10-3 and TRBJ2-1, with D possibly matching TRBD1 (6 bases). V dropped 7 bases and J dropped 6 bases, with 13 bases sitting between them. The CDR3 sequence is 13 residues long. CDR1 is ENHRY, CDR2 SYGVKD, per germline. This chain's CDR3 is CAITGTQGNEQFF. The CDR3, as DNA: TGTGCCATCACCGGGACACAAGGCAATGAGCAGTTCTTC.